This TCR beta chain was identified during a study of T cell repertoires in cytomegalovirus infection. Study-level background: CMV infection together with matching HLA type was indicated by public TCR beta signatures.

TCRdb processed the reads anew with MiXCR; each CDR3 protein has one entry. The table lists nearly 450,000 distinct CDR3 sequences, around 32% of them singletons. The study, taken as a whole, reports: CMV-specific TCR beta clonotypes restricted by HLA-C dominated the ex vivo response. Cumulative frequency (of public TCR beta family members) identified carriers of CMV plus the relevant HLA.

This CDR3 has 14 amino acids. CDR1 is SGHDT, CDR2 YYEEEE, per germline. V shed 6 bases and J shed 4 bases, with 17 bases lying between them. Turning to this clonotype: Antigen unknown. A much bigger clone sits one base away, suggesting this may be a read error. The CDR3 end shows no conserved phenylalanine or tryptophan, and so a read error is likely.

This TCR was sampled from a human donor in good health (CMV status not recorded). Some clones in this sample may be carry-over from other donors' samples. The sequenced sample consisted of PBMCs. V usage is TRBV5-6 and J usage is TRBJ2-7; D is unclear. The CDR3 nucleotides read TGTGCCAGCACCCGTCTGGACCCCGGGTACGAGCAGTACTTA. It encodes CASTRLDPGYEQYL.